The 27 T cell receptor beta chains below all came from one sample that was sequenced in a study of cytomegalovirus exposure and HLA in healthy donors. The PCR was carried out with 60 Vbeta primers and 13 Jbeta primers. The table came from immunoSEQ multiplex PCR; TCRdb's copy has only in-frame clones and leaves some out. The sample records 130,000 to 150,000 clones, around 79% being singletons. Input material: PBMCs. These receptors all come from a man aged 35 to 55 in good health and CMV-seropositive.

The gene calls are TRBV19 and TRBJ1-1; possible D gene TRBD1, 6 bases. Germline V gene lookup returns CDR1 LNHDA and CDR2 SQIVND (reference sequence). The CDR3 is made up of 13 amino acids. V dropped 9 bases and J dropped 5 bases, with 16 bases sitting between them. The CDR3 here is CASRTGLYTEAFF. The CDR3 nucleotides read TGTGCCAGCAGAACAGGGTTGTATACTGAAGCTTTCTTT.

V and J are TRBV19 and TRBJ2-7; the D gene is possibly TRBD1 (5 bases). The V gene lost 5 bases and the J gene lost 6 bases, with 11 bases spanning the gap. The germline gives CDR1 LNHDA, CDR2 SQIVND (reference sequence). The CDR3 is 12 amino acids. The CDR3 region is CASSQTASEQYF. As DNA, the CDR3 is TGTGCCAGTAGTCAGACAGCTAGCGAGCAGTACTTC.

The chain recombines TRBV18 with TRBJ2-5, with TRBD1 identical over 7 bases. The CDR3 loop spans 14 amino acids. Losses at the gene ends were 4 bases for V and 4 bases for J; bases not matched to a gene: 6. Germline V gene sequence: CDR1 KGHSH, CDR2 LQKENI. In DNA form, the CDR3 reads TGTGCCAGCTCACTGAACAGGGGTCGAGAGACCCAGTACTTC. Amino acid sequence: CASSLNRGRETQYF.

The chain couples TRBV7-3 to TRBJ2-5, with 8 bases identical to TRBD1. V lost 4 bases and J lost 4; bases outside the gene matches: 2. This CDR3 comprises 13 residues. Per the germline V gene, CDR1 is SGHTA and CDR2 is FQGTGA. In DNA form, the CDR3 reads TGTGCCAGCAGCTCCGACAGGGGAGAGACCCAGTACTTC. Its translation: CASSSDRGETQYF.

This clone was observed a single time. CDR3 in DNA: TGTGCCAGCAGCACGGGACAGGTGATCGCCGGGGAGCTGTTTTTT. It specifies CASSTGQVIAGELFF. This sequence joins TRBV5-4 and TRBJ2-2; 8 positions match TRBD1. The CDR3 totals 15 residues. Trimming removed 4 bases from V and 6 bases from J; junction bases left unmatched: 8. Germline V CDR1 and CDR2: SGHNT, YYREEE (reference sequence).

This chain joins TRBV5-4 and TRBJ2-1, with TRBD2 identical over 15 bases. Germline loops: CDR1 SGHNT, CDR2 YYREEE (reference sequence). The CDR3 totals 15 residues. With V trimmed by 6 bases and J by 7 bases, 5 bases remained unmatched. CDR3 in DNA: TGTGCCAGCAACGAGGGGACTAGCGGGGGGAATGAGCAGTTCTTC. Translation: CASNEGTSGGNEQFF. The full variable domain, with the rest looked up from reference TRBV5-4 and TRBJ2-1, is ETGVTQSPTHLIKTRGQQVTLRCSSQSGHNTVSWYQQALGQGPQFIFQYYREEENGRGNFPPRFSGLQFPNYSSELNVNALELDDSALYLCASNEGTSGGNEQFFGPGTRLTVL.

The chain uses TRBV5-4 and TRBJ2-3, with a weak D call TRBD1 (5 bases). Trimming shortened V by 3 bases and J by 4 bases, and 12 bases separated the two germline ends. This CDR3 spans 14 amino acids. CDR1 SGHNT and CDR2 YYREEE come from the germline V gene (reference sequence). CDR3 DNA: TGTGCCAGCAGCTCACAGGACGTGGCAGATACGCAGTATTTT. It encodes CASSSQDVADTQYF.

This clone was counted only a few times. V is TRBV4-2 and J is TRBJ2-1, with D maybe TRBD2 (6 bases). CDR1 is LGHNA and CDR2 is YNFKEQ in the germline V gene. The germline V and J ends were trimmed by 0 bases and 4 bases, with 16 bases remaining between them. This CDR3 contains 17 residues. The CDR3 coding sequence is TGTGCCAGCAGCCAAGATCCGGGAGATATAATATACAATGAGCAGTTCTTC. It is translated as CASSQDPGDIIYNEQFF.

The chain employs TRBV30 and TRBJ2-3, with a tentative D call TRBD1 (5 bases). The germline CDR1 and CDR2 sequences are GTSNPN and SVGIG (reference sequence). Trimming shortened V by 3 bases and J by 5 bases, and 9 bases separated the two germline ends. This CDR3 region has 12 residues. The CDR3 DNA reads as TGTGCCTGGAGGTCAGGGCTAGATACGCAGTATTTT. This translates into CAWRSGLDTQYF.

V usage is TRBV27 and J usage is TRBJ2-6; 8 bases map to TRBD1. This CDR3 comprises 17 residues. From germline, CDR1 is MNHEY and CDR2 SMNVEV (reference sequence). V gave up 6 bases and J gave up 2 bases; unmatched junction bases: 9. This CDR3 is CASRFRGRTAGANVLTF. CDR3 in DNA: TGTGCCAGCAGGTTCAGGGGGCGGACGGCTGGGGCCAACGTCCTGACTTTC.

This clone was recorded a few times. The gene calls are TRBV28 and TRBJ1-1; TRBD1 matches at 7 bases. The CDR3 is 16 residues long. The germline V gene has CDR1 MDHEN and CDR2 SYDVKM. V shed 6 bases and J 4 bases; nucleotides not matched to a gene: 14. Here the CDR3 DNA reads TGTGCCAGCAGCTCTCTCCGACAGGGAGGATTCACTGAAGCTTTCTTT. As protein: CASSSLRQGGFTEAFF.

Only a few counts were recorded for this clone. The V gene is TRBV5-4, the J gene TRBJ1-1; 7 bases agree with TRBD1. V lost 4 bases and J lost 5; bases outside the gene matches: 5. The germline V gene has CDR1 SGHNT and CDR2 YYREEE (reference sequence). The CDR3 sequence is 13 residues long. The CDR3 loop is CASSRQGWTEAFF. The CDR3 DNA sequence: TGTGCCAGCAGCCGACAGGGTTGGACTGAAGCTTTCTTT.

In nucleotides, the CDR3 is TGTGCCAGCAGCTTATTGACAGGGGCCGCGACTGATGGGGCCAACGTCCTGACTTTC. Its protein is CASSLLTGAATDGANVLTF. The chain links TRBV11-2 to TRBJ2-6; 8 positions agree with TRBD1. The germline gives CDR1 SGHAT, CDR2 FQNNGV. V lost 2 bases to trimming and J lost 3 bases; unmatched junction nucleotides: 12. CDR3 length: 19 residues.

The CDR3 nucleotides are TGTGCCAGCAGCGACTGGACAGGGTTTCGTTTCTTT. Protein product: CASSDWTGFRFF. The chain employs TRBV2 and TRBJ1-1, with TRBD1 matching 8 bases. Germline loops: CDR1 SNHLY, CDR2 FYNNEI. V trimming: 6 bases; J trimming: 13 bases; junction bases outside the gene matches: 10. CDR3 length: 12 residues.

This chain connects TRBV6-5 to TRBJ2-5; 8 bases match TRBD2. Germline CDR1 and CDR2: MNHEY and SVGAGI. CDR3 length equals 13 residues. J gave up 9 bases and V 6 bases, and 9 bases lay outside the gene matches. The CDR3 loop is CASSQSGGAAQYF. The CDR3 DNA reads TGTGCCAGCAGCCAGAGCGGGGGAGCTGCCCAGTACTTC.

The chain carries TRBV18 and TRBJ2-7, with a possible D match to TRBD2 (6 bases). CDR3 length: 14 residues. V was shortened by 3 bases and J by 4 bases, with 13 bases between the two germline ends. Per germline, CDR1 KGHSH and CDR2 LQKENI. The CDR3 DNA follows: TGTGCCAGCTCACCGGGGACTGCCTCATACGAGCAGTACTTC. Translated: CASSPGTASYEQYF.

The chain combines TRBV28 with TRBJ1-1; the D is unclear. V was clipped by 7 bases and J by 6 bases, with 15 bases between them. Germline CDR1 is MDHEN and CDR2 is SYDVKM. The CDR3 loop spans 13 amino acids. The CDR3 here is CASTTAGGSEAFF. Written as DNA, the CDR3 is TGTGCCAGCACCACAGCGGGAGGGTCTGAAGCTTTCTTT.

This clone is a singleton in its sample. This chain connects TRBV7-6 to TRBJ2-1; TRBD2 is a possible D gene (5 bases). Looked up from germline, CDR1 is SGHVS and CDR2 is FNYEAQ. Trimming shortened V by 4 bases and J by 0 bases, and 10 bases separated the two germline ends. The CDR3 consists of 15 residues. CDR3: CASSSSAGSYNEQFF. The CDR3 DNA is TGTGCCAGCAGCTCGAGCGCGGGCTCCTACAATGAGCAGTTCTTC.

The V call is TRBV6-5, the J call TRBJ1-2, with 9 bases fitting TRBD1. From germline, CDR1 is MNHEY and CDR2 SVGAGI. The trim removed 0 bases at V and 4 bases at J, leaving 6 bases unmatched. The length of the CDR3 is 16 residues. In DNA, the CDR3 is TGTGCCAGCAGTTACTCGGGGGGACAGGGCCCCTATGGCTACACCTTC. This codes for CASSYSGGQGPYGYTF.

This clone has a handful of counts. The rearrangement uses TRBV21-1 and TRBJ2-5; the table names TRBD2, a call not compared with the DNA. TRBV21-1 corresponds to a pseudogene. This CDR3 contains 20 residues. As DNA, the CDR3 is TGTGCCAGCAGCATAGGCCAACCGGGACTAGCGGGAGCCGGGGCAGAGACCCAGTACTTC. It yields the protein CASSIGQPGLAGAGAETQYF.

V is TRBV5-1 and J is TRBJ2-1, with 9 positions matching TRBD2. The V gene's germline CDR1 is SGHRS and CDR2 YFSETQ. CDR3 length: 15 residues. J gave up 8 bases and V 2 bases, and 8 bases lay outside the gene matches. The CDR3 here is CASSLPREGRDEQFF. The CDR3, as DNA: TGCGCCAGCAGCTTACCGCGGGAGGGCCGGGATGAGCAGTTCTTC.

The genes are TRBV5-1 and TRBJ2-7; 13 nucleotides agree with TRBD2. Unmatched junction bases numbered 6, after V lost 3 bases and J lost 3 bases. Germline V gives CDR1 SGHRS, CDR2 YFSETQ. This CDR3 region has 16 residues. The CDR3 DNA reads as TGCGCCAGCAGCTCCGGGACTAGCGGGGCATTCTACGAGCAGTACTTC. This sequence encodes CASSSGTSGAFYEQYF.

This clone has just one count. The chain recombines TRBV30 with TRBJ2-5; tentatively, D is TRBD2 (6 bases). The DNA end is a closer match to TRBJ2-7, so the J assignment may be wrong. This CDR3 region has 14 residues. Germline lookup yields CDR1 GTSNPN and CDR2 SVGIG (reference sequence). The CDR3 is CAWSAPAGTYEQYF. As DNA, the CDR3 is TGTGCCTGGAGTGCCCCAGCGGGTACCTACGAGCAGTACTTC.

The chain carries TRBV5-1 and TRBJ2-2; TRBD1 aligns across 8 bases. CDR3 length: 16 residues. Losses at the gene ends were 4 bases for V and 1 base for J; bases not matched to a gene: 6. Germline V gives CDR1 SGHRS, CDR2 YFSETQ. CDR3 protein: CASSPTGTGNTGELFF. The CDR3 DNA follows: TGCGCCAGCAGCCCAACCGGGACAGGGAACACCGGGGAGCTGTTTTTT. Using reference TRBV5-1 and TRBJ2-2 for the parts outside the CDR3, the full variable domain is KAGVTQTPRYLIKTRGQQVTLSCSPISGHRSVSWYQQTPGQGLQFLFEYFSETQRNKGNFPGRFSGRQFSNSRSEMNVSTLELGDSALYLCASSPTGTGNTGELFFGEGSRLTVL.

For the CDR3, the DNA is TGTGCCGGAAAAGCAAGCGGGAACTCCTACAATGAGCAGTTCTTC. As protein: CAGKASGNSYNEQFF. This chain joins TRBV6-1 and TRBJ2-1; 7 nucleotides align to TRBD2. The germline gives CDR1 MNHNS, CDR2 SASEGT. J gave up 0 bases and V 11 bases, and 10 bases lay outside the gene matches. This CDR3 region has 15 residues.

This clone was seen a single time. The rearrangement uses TRBV28 and TRBJ1-2; D perhaps matches TRBD1 (5 bases). The CDR3 runs 13 residues. Germline V gene lookup returns CDR1 MDHEN and CDR2 SYDVKM. V lost 6 bases and J lost 4, with 12 bases in between. CDR3 sequence: CASRSTAFYGYTF. The CDR3 DNA follows: TGTGCCAGCAGGTCGACAGCTTTCTATGGCTACACCTTC.

This rearrangement joins TRBV5-1 to TRBJ1-1; TRBD1 matches at 10 bases. V trimming: 0 bases; J trimming: 4 bases; junction bases outside the gene matches: 3. This CDR3 contains 15 residues. Looked up from germline, CDR1 is SGHRS and CDR2 is YFSETQ. DNA of the CDR3: TGCGCCAGCAGCTTGGTTCGGACAGGGGGCACTGAAGCTTTCTTT. It translates to CASSLVRTGGTEAFF.